A single sample gave rise to the 30 T cell receptor beta chains below, sequenced in a study of neurological immune-mediated disorders (dated by TCRdb to about 2019). This specimen's time point label, per the study, means: longitudinal time-point 1 (baseline). The library came from 5' RACE. Sequenced on an Illumina HiSeq 2500. TCRdb reran the public reads through fastp at Q25 and MiXCR, keeping productive beta chains. All rows with the same CDR3 protein become a single entry with the most common DNA and genes. Present in this sample are about 49,000 distinct CDR3 sequences, 10% of which were seen just once. Of the sample, about 1.6% falls within the top ten clones. Sequencing was performed on PBMCs. These TCRs come from a woman between 40 and 55 years old in good health.

The table lists this clonotype with a few counts. This chain's CDR3 is CASTEAGGSYEQYF. CDR3 in DNA: TGTGCCAGCACCGAAGCGGGAGGTTCCTACGAGCAGTACTTC. This sequence joins TRBV5-6 and TRBJ2-7; 9 positions agree with TRBD2. After removal of 6 bases from V and 1 base from J, the junction contained 5 bases not matched to a gene. This CDR3 spans 14 amino acids. Germline loops: CDR1 SGHDT, CDR2 YYEEEE.

The chain links TRBV6-1 to TRBJ1-2; 7 bases map to TRBD1. V lost 7 bases, J lost 0 bases, and 17 bases stayed unmatched. The CDR3 sequence is 18 residues long. The germline gives CDR1 MNHNS, CDR2 SASEGT. This chain's CDR3 is CASTILPGQLLANYGYTF. The CDR3 nucleotides read TGTGCCAGCACCATTCTGCCGGGACAGCTGTTAGCTAACTATGGCTACACCTTC.

The chain links TRBV20-1 to TRBJ2-3, with D tentatively TRBD2 (5 bases). The germline gives CDR1 DFQATT, CDR2 SNEGSKA (reference sequence). This CDR3 has 13 residues. CDR3 DNA: TGCAGCGATGAGGGCGGGAGCACAGATACGCAGTATTTT. Protein sequence: CSDEGGSTDTQYF.

In its sample, this clonotype was seen a few times. The gene calls are TRBV7-2 and TRBJ1-6; D possibly corresponds to TRBD1 (6 bases). The CDR3 loop spans 15 amino acids. Trimming stripped 5 bases from V and 8 bases from J, with 16 bases between. The germline CDR1 and CDR2 sequences are SGHTA and FQGNSA. The CDR3 spells CASSLTGKKDSPLHF. The CDR3 region has the DNA TGTGCCAGCAGCCTAACAGGGAAGAAGGATTCACCCCTCCACTTT.

In its sample, this clonotype was seen many times. V gene TRBV7-6 combines with J gene TRBJ2-7; 7 bases are shared with TRBD2. CDR1 is SGHVS and CDR2 is FNYEAQ in the germline V gene. The CDR3 covers 14 residues. Trimming removed 5 bases from V and 0 bases from J; junction bases left unmatched: 4. CDR3 in amino acids: CASSRGVGSYEQYF. CDR3 DNA: TGTGCCAGCAGCCGGGGGGTCGGCTCCTACGAGCAGTACTTC.

This clonotype was seen many times. The CDR3 loop is CSAARQVLNTEAFF. The CDR3 coding sequence is TGCAGTGCTGCCCGGCAGGTCCTGAACACTGAAGCTTTCTTT. The chain couples TRBV20-1 to TRBJ1-1; no clear D. This CDR3 has 14 residues. V was clipped by 5 bases and J by 0 bases, with 13 bases between them. CDR1 and CDR2 from the germline V gene are DFQATT and SNEGSKA (reference sequence).

In its sample, this clonotype was seen many times. V usage is TRBV20-1 and J usage is TRBJ1-5; 8 bases fit TRBD1. The germline V gene encodes CDR1 DFQATT and CDR2 SNEGSKA (reference sequence). The V and J ends lost 7 bases and 0 bases, in that order; junction bases with no gene match: 5. The CDR3 spans 14 residues. The CDR3 region has the DNA TGCAGTGTAGGGGGACAGGCTAGCAATCAGCCCCAGCATTTT. This encodes CSVGGQASNQPQHF.

The sample holds many counts of this clonotype. The chain carries TRBV20-1 and TRBJ2-7; perhaps TRBD2 as D (6 bases). CDR3 length: 15 residues. From germline, CDR1 is DFQATT and CDR2 SNEGSKA (reference sequence). V was trimmed by 0 bases and J by 2 bases, leaving 14 bases between them. For the CDR3, the DNA is TGCAGTGCTAGAGAGTTCGGACGGGGGACCTACGAGCAGTACTTC. Translating gives CSAREFGRGTYEQYF.

This clonotype has a count of ten or more. The chain joins TRBV6-1 to TRBJ1-5, with no clear D. Trimming left V 1 base short and J 6 bases short, with 7 bases between. The germline V gene has CDR1 MNHNS and CDR2 SASEGT. The CDR3 consists of 13 residues. Here the CDR3 reads CASSEGGGQPQHF. The CDR3 DNA sequence: TGTGCCAGCAGTGAAGGGGGTGGTCAGCCCCAGCATTTT.

Concerning this clonotype itself: A clone one base away is much larger, so this may be a read error. V and J are TRBV4-1 and TRBJ1-1; the D is unclear. Germline lookup yields CDR1 MGHRA and CDR2 YSYEKL. CDR3 length equals 14 residues. The CDR3 spells CANSPIRVGTEAFF. The CDR3 region has the DNA TGCGCCAACAGCCCCATCCGGGTTGGCACTGAAGCTTTCTTT.

The J gene is TRBJ2-4, the V gene TRBV9, with D perhaps given as TRBD1 or TRBD2 (5 bases each). The CDR3 is made up of 14 amino acids. V was cut by 2 bases and J by 8 bases, with 14 bases left in between. Looked up from germline, CDR1 is SGDLS and CDR2 is YYNGEE. The CDR3 protein is CASSVTGTAHIQYF. The CDR3 bases are TGTGCCAGCAGCGTTACCGGGACGGCGCACATTCAGTACTTC.

The table lists this clonotype with many counts. The chain couples TRBV5-6 to TRBJ1-1, with 9 bases identical to TRBD1. The CDR3 loop spans 15 amino acids. Germline CDR1 and CDR2: SGHDT and YYEEEE. J lost 5 bases, V lost 3 bases, and 8 bases had no gene match. CDR3 sequence reads: CASSSDRGWETEAFF. The CDR3 DNA is TGTGCCAGCAGCTCAGACAGGGGGTGGGAGACTGAAGCTTTCTTT.

This clonotype rates as medium-sized (0.01 to 0.1%). The DNA of the CDR3 is TGTGCCAGCAGCGTAGACCCACTCCCAAGCGATGAGCAGTTCTTC. Translation gives CASSVDPLPSDEQFF. This chain links TRBV9 with TRBJ2-1; no definite D call. Germline V gene data show CDR1 as SGDLS and CDR2 as YYNGEE. The V end was cut by 0 bases, the J end by 8 bases, with 15 bases between. The CDR3 loop spans 15 amino acids. Filled out from reference TRBV9 and TRBJ2-1, the complete variable domain reads DSGVTQTPKHLITATGQRVTLRCSPRSGDLSVYWYQQSLDQGLQFLIQYYNGEERAKGNILERFSAQQFPDLHSELNLSSLELGDSALYFCASSVDPLPSDEQFFGPGTRLTVL.

This clonotype was counted ten times or more. The V and J genes are TRBV15 and TRBJ1-6; tentative D call: TRBD1 (6 bases). Trimming removed 0 bases at V and 9 bases at J, with 12 bases between. From germline, CDR1 is LNHNV and CDR2 YYDKDF (reference sequence). The CDR3 has 15 amino acids. This chain's CDR3 is CATSRDAGESSPLHF. CDR3 coding DNA: TGTGCCACCAGCAGAGATGCAGGGGAGAGTTCACCCCTCCACTTT.

Many counts were recorded for this clonotype. This chain connects TRBV6-2 or TRBV6-3 to TRBJ2-1, with 7 bases aligning to TRBD1. The germline CDR1 and CDR2 sequences are MNHEY and SVGEGT. V shed 1 base, J shed 2 bases, and the junction held 5 bases outside the gene matches. The CDR3 is 16 amino acids. CDR3 coding DNA: TGTGCCAGCAGTTACTGGGGGACAGCGCCCTACAATGAGCAGTTCTTC. Translating gives CASSYWGTAPYNEQFF.

This clonotype was counted many times. The rearrangement uses TRBV10-3 and TRBJ2-7; unclear D gene. Germline assignment: CDR1 ENHRY and CDR2 SYGVKD. The length of the CDR3 is 12 residues. V shed 0 bases and J shed 4 bases, with 4 bases lying between them. This CDR3 reads CAISESWYEQYF. DNA for the CDR3: TGTGCCATCAGTGAGTCATGGTACGAGCAGTACTTC.

This clonotype has at least ten counts. The gene calls are TRBV6-5 and TRBJ2-2; D call uncertain. This CDR3 is 13 amino acids long. Germline V gives CDR1 MNHEY, CDR2 SVGAGI. Trimming left V 5 bases short and J 6 bases short, with 10 bases between. The CDR3 DNA follows: TGTGCCAGCAGTCTAGAAAGGGCCGGGGAGCTGTTTTTT. Its translation: CASSLERAGELFF.

The V call is TRBV6-2 or TRBV6-3, the J call TRBJ2-3, with D uncertain. Trimming cost V 6 bases and J 3 bases, with 7 bases left between them. The CDR3 sequence is 12 residues long. Germline V lookup: CDR1 MNHEY, CDR2 SVGEGT. The CDR3 is CASSHRTDTQYF. CDR3 nucleotide sequence: TGTGCCAGCAGCCATCGGACAGATACGCAGTATTTT.

This clonotype was counted many times. The genes are TRBV7-3 and TRBJ2-3, with D possibly being TRBD1 (7 bases). CDR1 is SGHTA, CDR2 FQGTGA, per germline. This CDR3 has 15 amino acids. V lost 6 bases and J lost 1, with 14 bases in between. In DNA form, the CDR3 reads TGTGCCAGCAGACCCCCAGGGGGGCGCACAGATACGCAGTATTTT. Translation gives CASRPPGGRTDTQYF.

The sample holds many counts of this clonotype. This rearrangement joins TRBV3-1 to TRBJ2-3; no clear D. In germline, CDR1 is LGHDT, CDR2 YNNKEL (reference sequence). V lost 3 bases to trimming and J lost 4 bases, with 17 bases between them. The CDR3 sequence is 16 residues long. CDR3 loop: CASSHNPRSLADTQYF. The CDR3, as DNA: TGTGCCAGCAGCCATAACCCTAGGAGTCTGGCAGATACGCAGTATTTT.

This clonotype was observed many times. This chain links TRBV7-3 with TRBJ1-1, with D tentatively TRBD1 (5 bases). The length of the CDR3 is 16 residues. The V end was cut by 5 bases, the J end by 2 bases, with 18 bases between. Germline CDR1 reads SGHTA; CDR2 reads FQGTGA. The CDR3 region has the DNA TGTGCCAGCAGCGCCCAGGGTCCCCGGGGAAACACTGAAGCTTTCTTT. It is translated as CASSAQGPRGNTEAFF. Together with reference TRBV7-3 and TRBJ1-1, the CDR3 gives the full variable domain: GAGVSQTPSNKVTEKGKYVELRCDPISGHTALYWYRQSLGQGPEFLIYFQGTGAADDSGLPNDRFFAVRPEGSVSTLKIQRTERGDSAVYLCASSAQGPRGNTEAFFGQGTRLTVV.

This clonotype occurred many times. J is TRBJ2-2 and V is TRBV5-5, with a tentative D call TRBD2 (7 bases). V was pared by 2 bases and J by 0 bases, with 11 bases between. CDR3 length equals 16 residues. Looked up from germline, CDR1 is SGHKS and CDR2 is YYEKEE (reference sequence). CDR3 sequence: CASSLRGASNTGELFF. CDR3 DNA sequence: TGTGCCAGCAGCTTACGGGGGGCGTCGAACACCGGGGAGCTGTTTTTT.

This clonotype was found many times. The rearrangement uses TRBV15 and TRBJ2-3; 9 bases match TRBD1. The V and J ends lost 0 bases and 4 bases, in that order; junction bases with no gene match: 8. The germline CDR1 and CDR2 sequences are LNHNV and YYDKDF (reference sequence). The CDR3 is made up of 17 amino acids. The CDR3: CATSRDPGQGFADTQYF. The CDR3 DNA follows: TGTGCCACCAGCAGAGACCCGGGACAGGGTTTTGCAGATACGCAGTATTTT.

The V gene is TRBV6-5, the J gene TRBJ2-5; D gene unclear. The V gene's germline CDR1 is MNHEY and CDR2 SVGAGI. The CDR3 totals 15 residues. With 0 bases removed from V and 1 base from J, the gap between germline ends came to 9 bases. The CDR3 here is CASSYSMLVQETQYF. The CDR3 region has the DNA TGTGCCAGCAGTTACTCTATGTTGGTCCAAGAGACCCAGTACTTC.

This clonotype was found many times. This chain connects TRBV4-3 to TRBJ2-1; the D gene is possibly TRBD1 (7 bases). Trimming cost V 0 bases and J 3 bases, with 15 bases left between them. The CDR3 is made up of 17 amino acids. Germline lookup yields CDR1 LGHNA and CDR2 YSLEER. The CDR3 reads CASSQDFRGADYNEQFF. As DNA, the CDR3 is TGCGCCAGCAGCCAAGATTTCAGGGGGGCTGACTACAATGAGCAGTTCTTC.

The sample holds many counts of this clonotype. This chain connects TRBV10-3 to TRBJ2-5; 7 bases fit TRBD2. Per the germline V gene, CDR1 is ENHRY and CDR2 is SYGVKD. V shed 3 bases and J 2 bases; nucleotides not matched to a gene: 12. This CDR3 has 17 residues. CDR3 DNA sequence: TGTGCCATCAGTGACAGGGCTTGGCTAGCGGAACAAGAGACCCAGTACTTC. It specifies CAISDRAWLAEQETQYF.

This clonotype was observed at least ten times. This sequence joins TRBV2 and TRBJ2-7; D gene ambiguous. V lost 3 bases to trimming and J lost 3 bases, with 12 bases between them. The CDR3 is made up of 14 amino acids. Germline CDR1 is SNHLY and CDR2 is FYNNEI. The CDR3 nucleotides are TGTGCCAGCAGTGAGGCTCCGGATTTCTACGAGCAGTACTTC. It encodes CASSEAPDFYEQYF.

This clonotype has just a few counts. The chain employs TRBV27 and TRBJ1-1, with D unresolved. The V gene's germline CDR1 is MNHEY and CDR2 SMNVEV (reference sequence). Trimming removed 6 bases at V and 0 bases at J, with 14 bases between. The CDR3 is 15 residues long. The CDR3 DNA follows: TGTGCCAGCAGCCCTTTTGGGGATTTGAACACTGAAGCTTTCTTT. Its protein is CASSPFGDLNTEAFF.

This clonotype was counted at least ten times. This chain joins TRBV20-1 and TRBJ2-7; maybe TRBD1 (7 bases). Germline V lookup: CDR1 DFQATT, CDR2 SNEGSKA (reference sequence). V lost 5 bases to trimming and J lost 0 bases, with 14 bases between them. The CDR3 spans 14 residues. CDR3 DNA sequence: TGCAGTGCTGACGCGGGACAGACCTCCTACGAGCAGTACTTC. Translating it yields CSADAGQTSYEQYF.

This clonotype has ten or more counts. The chain couples TRBV19 to TRBJ2-7; TRBD1 aligns across 12 bases. The germline V gene has CDR1 LNHDA and CDR2 SQIVND (reference sequence). With V trimmed by 4 bases and J by 5 bases, 6 bases remained unmatched. The CDR3 is made up of 15 amino acids. In DNA form, the CDR3 reads TGTGCCAGTAGTAGGAGGGGACAGGGGGCTAACGAGCAGTACTTC. It codes for CASSRRGQGANEQYF.